Listed below are T cell receptor beta chains from one sample, sequenced in a study of OX40 agonist ivuxolimab in advanced cancers. The repertoire was sequenced with immunoSEQ multiplex PCR; TCRdb's copy has only in-frame clones and lacks some. The sample contains about 140,000 clones, about 92% of which appear only once. The material sequenced was CD4+ or CD8+ T cells sorted from blood, taken in a trial of the OX40 agonist ivuxolimab. The origin of the receptors is an adult with an advanced solid tumor such as melanoma, head and neck, liver or kidney cancer. The CDR3 runs from the conserved cysteine through the conserved F or W. Each record gives: V gene, D gene, J gene, clone size, CDR3 protein, CDR3 DNA. D genes are given only for firm matches. Clone size is not always given. Where it is, it says once, few, many or a class for expanded clones.

v_gene: TRBV9
d_gene: .
j_gene: TRBJ2-1
abundance: .
CDR3aa: CASSVRHINNEQFF
CDR3nt: TGTGCCAGCAGCGTTAGACACATAAACAATGAGCAGTTCTTC

v_gene: TRBV7-8
d_gene: TRBD2
j_gene: TRBJ2-4
abundance: .
CDR3aa: CASSLLAGGVGKNIQYF
CDR3nt: TGTGCCAGCAGCTTACTAGCGGGAGGTGTTGGCAAAAACATTCAGTACTTC

v_gene: TRBV6-5
d_gene: TRBD1
j_gene: TRBJ2-2
abundance: few
CDR3aa: CASRSGGANTGELFF
CDR3nt: TGTGCCAGCAGGTCAGGGGGCGCGAACACCGGGGAGCTGTTTTTT

v_gene: TRBV19
d_gene: .
j_gene: TRBJ1-2
abundance: .
CDR3aa: CASRRQNYGYTF
CDR3nt: TGTGCCAGTAGGCGCCAAAACTATGGCTACACCTTC

v_gene: TRBV7-9
d_gene: TRBD1
j_gene: TRBJ1-1
abundance: once
CDR3aa: CASSFIGQAEAFF
CDR3nt: TGTGCCAGCAGCTTCATAGGACAGGCTGAAGCTTTCTTT

v_gene: TRBV7-9
d_gene: .
j_gene: TRBJ1-1
abundance: few
CDR3aa: CASSYEQNTEAFF
CDR3nt: TGTGCCAGCAGCTATGAACAGAACACTGAAGCTTTCTTT

v_gene: TRBV10-1
d_gene: .
j_gene: TRBJ1-5
abundance: .
CDR3aa: CASSVSPDQPQHF
CDR3nt: TGCGCCAGCAGTGTATCGCCGGATCAGCCCCAGCATTTT

v_gene: TRBV4-2
d_gene: .
j_gene: TRBJ2-7
abundance: .
CDR3aa: CASSQERLGGGGHEQYF
CDR3nt: TGTGCCAGCAGCCAAGAGAGGCTCGGAGGGGGCGGCCACGAGCAGTACTTC

v_gene: TRBV4-3
d_gene: .
j_gene: TRBJ2-3
abundance: .
CDR3aa: CASSQEGSREMDTQYF
CDR3nt: TGCGCCAGCAGCCAAGAGGGTAGCCGAGAGATGGATACGCAGTATTTT

v_gene: TRBV5-6
d_gene: .
j_gene: TRBJ1-1
abundance: .
CDR3aa: CASSWASVNTEAFF
CDR3nt: TGTGCCAGCAGCTGGGCGTCGGTGAACACTGAAGCTTTCTTT

v_gene: TRBV28
d_gene: .
j_gene: TRBJ1-1
abundance: .
CDR3aa: CASTIRRERGTEAFF
CDR3nt: TGTGCCAGCACCATACGGAGGGAAAGAGGCACTGAAGCTTTCTTT

v_gene: TRBV7-3
d_gene: .
j_gene: TRBJ2-2
abundance: once
CDR3aa: CASSFRYRENTGELFF
CDR3nt: TGTGCCAGCAGCTTCCGATACCGGGAAAACACCGGGGAGCTGTTTTTT

v_gene: TRBV7-2
d_gene: TRBD1
j_gene: TRBJ2-3
abundance: .
CDR3aa: CASGHRGRTDTQYF
CDR3nt: TGTGCCAGCGGACACAGGGGGAGGACAGATACGCAGTATTTT

v_gene: TRBV5-1
d_gene: TRBD1
j_gene: TRBJ2-6
abundance: .
CDR3aa: CASRPGQGYSGANVLTF
CDR3nt: TGCGCCAGCAGGCCGGGACAGGGATACTCTGGGGCCAACGTCCTGACTTTC

v_gene: TRBV7-9
d_gene: .
j_gene: TRBJ2-5
abundance: once
CDR3aa: CASSLNTGQETQYF
CDR3nt: TGTGCCAGCAGCTTAAATACAGGACAAGAGACCCAGTACTTC

v_gene: TRBV28
d_gene: TRBD1
j_gene: TRBJ1-5
abundance: .
CDR3aa: CASSFGYRGRFVQPQHF
CDR3nt: TGTGCCAGCAGTTTTGGCTACAGGGGGCGTTTCGTTCAGCCCCAGCATTTT

v_gene: TRBV29-1
d_gene: TRBD1
j_gene: TRBJ1-1
abundance: few
CDR3aa: CSVVQGGNTEAFF
CDR3nt: TGCAGCGTTGTCCAGGGGGGGAACACTGAAGCTTTCTTT

v_gene: TRBV15
d_gene: .
j_gene: TRBJ2-5
abundance: few
CDR3aa: CATSRPSGTQYF
CDR3nt: TGTGCCACCAGCAGGCCCTCCGGGACCCAGTACTTC

v_gene: TRBV19
d_gene: .
j_gene: TRBJ1-5
abundance: few
CDR3aa: CASSMSHYNQPQHF
CDR3nt: TGTGCCAGTAGTATGTCCCACTACAATCAGCCCCAGCATTTT

v_gene: TRBV29-1
d_gene: .
j_gene: TRBJ2-7
abundance: .
CDR3aa: CSVQQGLSGEQYF
CDR3nt: TGCAGCGTTCAGCAGGGCCTTTCGGGGGAGCAGTACTTC

v_gene: TRBV4-1
d_gene: .
j_gene: TRBJ2-5
abundance: .
CDR3aa: CASSQQEGAGGTQYF
CDR3nt: TGCGCCAGCAGCCAACAGGAGGGGGCCGGAGGGACCCAGTACTTC

v_gene: TRBV28
d_gene: .
j_gene: TRBJ2-5
abundance: .
CDR3aa: CASSLMAGAETQYF
CDR3nt: TGTGCCAGCAGTTTAATGGCAGGGGCGGAGACCCAGTACTTC